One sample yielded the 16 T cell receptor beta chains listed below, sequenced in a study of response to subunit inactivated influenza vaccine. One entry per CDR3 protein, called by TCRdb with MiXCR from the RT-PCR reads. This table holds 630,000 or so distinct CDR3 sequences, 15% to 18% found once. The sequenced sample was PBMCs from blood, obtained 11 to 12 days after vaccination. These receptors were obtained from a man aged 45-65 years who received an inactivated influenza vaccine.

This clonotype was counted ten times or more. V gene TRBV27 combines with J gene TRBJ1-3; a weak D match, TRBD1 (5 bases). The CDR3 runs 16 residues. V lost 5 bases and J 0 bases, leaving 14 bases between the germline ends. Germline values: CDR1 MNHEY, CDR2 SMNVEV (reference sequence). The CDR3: CASSRGPLNSGNTIYF. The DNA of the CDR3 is TGTGCCAGCAGTAGGGGACCTCTTAACTCTGGAAACACCATATATTTT.

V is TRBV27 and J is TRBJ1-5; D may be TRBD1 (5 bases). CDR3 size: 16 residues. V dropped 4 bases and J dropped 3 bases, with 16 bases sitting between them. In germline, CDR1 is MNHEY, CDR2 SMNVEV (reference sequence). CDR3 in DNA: TGTGCCAGCAGTTCCCGTTGGCAGGGCAACAATCAGCCCCAGCATTTT. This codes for CASSSRWQGNNQPQHF.

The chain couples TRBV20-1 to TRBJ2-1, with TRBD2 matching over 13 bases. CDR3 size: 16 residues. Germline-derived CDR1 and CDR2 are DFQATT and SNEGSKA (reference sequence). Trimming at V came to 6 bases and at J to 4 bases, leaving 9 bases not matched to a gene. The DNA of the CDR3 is TGCAGTGCAACCGGGACTAGCGGGAACCCGTACAATGAGCAGTTCTTC. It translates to CSATGTSGNPYNEQFF.

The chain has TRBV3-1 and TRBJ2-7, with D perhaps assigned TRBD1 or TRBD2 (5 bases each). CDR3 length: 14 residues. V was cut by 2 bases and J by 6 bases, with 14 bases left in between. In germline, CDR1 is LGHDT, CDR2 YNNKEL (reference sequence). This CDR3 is CASSQTSGRGEQYF. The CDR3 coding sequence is TGTGCCAGCAGCCAAACCTCGGGACGCGGCGAGCAGTACTTC.

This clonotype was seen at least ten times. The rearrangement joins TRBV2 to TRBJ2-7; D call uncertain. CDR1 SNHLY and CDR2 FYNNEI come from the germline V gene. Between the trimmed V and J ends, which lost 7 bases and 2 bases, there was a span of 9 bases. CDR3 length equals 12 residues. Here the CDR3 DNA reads TGTGCCAGCAAAAGAGAGACCTACGAGCAGTACTTC. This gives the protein CASKRETYEQYF.

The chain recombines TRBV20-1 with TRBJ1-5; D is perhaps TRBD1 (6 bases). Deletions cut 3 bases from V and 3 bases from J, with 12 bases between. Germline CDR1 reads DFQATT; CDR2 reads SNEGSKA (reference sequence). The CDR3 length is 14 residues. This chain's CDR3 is CSARDRQFNQPQHF. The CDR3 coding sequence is TGCAGTGCTAGGGACAGACAGTTCAATCAGCCCCAGCATTTT.

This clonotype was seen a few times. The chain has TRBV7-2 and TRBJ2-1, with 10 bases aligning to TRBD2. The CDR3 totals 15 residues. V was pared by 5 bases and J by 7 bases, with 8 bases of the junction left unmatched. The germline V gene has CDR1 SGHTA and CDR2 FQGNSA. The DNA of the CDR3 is TGTGCCAGCAGCCCGCTAGCGGGAGTAAGGAATGAGCAGTTCTTC. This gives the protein CASSPLAGVRNEQFF.

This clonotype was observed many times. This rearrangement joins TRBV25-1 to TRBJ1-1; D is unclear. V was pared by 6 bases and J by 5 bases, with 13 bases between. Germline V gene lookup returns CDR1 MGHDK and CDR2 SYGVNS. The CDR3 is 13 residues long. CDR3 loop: CASSYSPGTEAFF. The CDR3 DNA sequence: TGTGCCAGCAGCTATAGCCCGGGGACTGAAGCTTTCTTT.

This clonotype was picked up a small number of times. The CDR3: CASSLDDINTGELFF. In DNA form, the CDR3 reads TGTGCCAGCAGCTTAGACGATATTAACACCGGGGAGCTGTTTTTT. J is TRBJ2-2 and V is TRBV7-3; D is ambiguous. CDR3 length equals 15 residues. CDR1 is SGHTA, CDR2 FQGTGA, per germline. V dropped 2 bases and J dropped 2 bases, with 9 bases sitting between them.

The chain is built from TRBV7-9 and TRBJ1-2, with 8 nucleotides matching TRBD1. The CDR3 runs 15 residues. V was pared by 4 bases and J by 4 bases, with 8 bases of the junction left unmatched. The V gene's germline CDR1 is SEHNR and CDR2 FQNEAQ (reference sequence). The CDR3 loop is CASSSGGEIGYGYTF. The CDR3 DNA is TGTGCCAGCAGCTCAGGGGGCGAGATCGGCTATGGCTACACCTTC.

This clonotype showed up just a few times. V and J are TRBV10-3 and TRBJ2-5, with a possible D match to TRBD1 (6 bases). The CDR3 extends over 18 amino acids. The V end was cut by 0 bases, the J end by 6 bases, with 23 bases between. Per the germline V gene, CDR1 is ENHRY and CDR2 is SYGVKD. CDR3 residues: CAISESIILVTGLKTQYF. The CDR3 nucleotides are TGTGCCATCAGTGAGTCGATTATTTTGGTCACAGGGTTGAAGACCCAGTACTTC.

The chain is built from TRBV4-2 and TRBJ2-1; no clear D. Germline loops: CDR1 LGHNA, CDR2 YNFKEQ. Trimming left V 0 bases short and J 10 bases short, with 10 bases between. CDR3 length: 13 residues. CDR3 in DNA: TGTGCCAGCAGCCAAGATGCTAGTAGGGAGCAGTTCTTC. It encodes CASSQDASREQFF.

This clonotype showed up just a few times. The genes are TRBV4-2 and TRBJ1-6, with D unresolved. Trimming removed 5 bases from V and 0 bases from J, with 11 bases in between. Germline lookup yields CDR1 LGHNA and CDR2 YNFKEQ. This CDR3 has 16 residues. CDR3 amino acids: CASSLTGSSYNSPLHF. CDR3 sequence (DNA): TGTGCCAGCAGCTTGACGGGTAGCTCCTATAATTCACCCCTCCACTTT.

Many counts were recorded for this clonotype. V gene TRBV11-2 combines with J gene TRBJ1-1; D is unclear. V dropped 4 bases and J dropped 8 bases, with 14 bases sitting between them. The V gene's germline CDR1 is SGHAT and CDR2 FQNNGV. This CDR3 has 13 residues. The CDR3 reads CASSSGRLVEAFF. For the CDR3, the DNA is TGTGCCAGCAGCTCTGGGAGGTTGGTGGAAGCTTTCTTT. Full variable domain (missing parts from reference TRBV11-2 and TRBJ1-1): EAGVAQSPRYKIIEKRQSVAFWCNPISGHATLYWYQQILGQGPKLLIQFQNNGVVDDSQLPKDRFSAERLKGVDSTLKIQPAKLEDSAVYLCASSSGRLVEAFFGQGTRLTVV.

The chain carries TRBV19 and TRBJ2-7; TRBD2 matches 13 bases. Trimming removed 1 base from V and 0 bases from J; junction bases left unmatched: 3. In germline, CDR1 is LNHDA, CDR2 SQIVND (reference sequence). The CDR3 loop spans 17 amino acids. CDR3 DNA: TGTGCCAGTAGTATAGTTGGACTAGCGGGAGACTCCTACGAGCAGTACTTC. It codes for CASSIVGLAGDSYEQYF.

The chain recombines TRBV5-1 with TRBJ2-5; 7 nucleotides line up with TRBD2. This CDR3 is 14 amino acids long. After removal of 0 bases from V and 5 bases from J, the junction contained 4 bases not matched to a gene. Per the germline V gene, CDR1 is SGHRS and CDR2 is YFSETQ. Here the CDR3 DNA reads TGCGCCAGCAGCTTGGTGGGACTACCGGAGACCCAGTACTTC. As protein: CASSLVGLPETQYF.